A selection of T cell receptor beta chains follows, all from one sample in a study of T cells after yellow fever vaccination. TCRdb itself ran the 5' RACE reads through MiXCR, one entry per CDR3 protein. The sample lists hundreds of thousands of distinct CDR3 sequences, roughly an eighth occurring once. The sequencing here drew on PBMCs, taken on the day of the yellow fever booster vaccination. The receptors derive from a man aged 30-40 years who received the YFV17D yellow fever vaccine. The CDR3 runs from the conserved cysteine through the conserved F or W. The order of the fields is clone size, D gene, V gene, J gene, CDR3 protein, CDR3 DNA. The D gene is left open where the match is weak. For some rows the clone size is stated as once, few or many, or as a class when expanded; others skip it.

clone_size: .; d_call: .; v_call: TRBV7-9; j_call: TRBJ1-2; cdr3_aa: CASSFQGAGGYTF; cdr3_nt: TGTGCCAGCAGCTTTCAGGGAGCGGGAGGCTACACCTTC
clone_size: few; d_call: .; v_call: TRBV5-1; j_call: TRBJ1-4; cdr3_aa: CASSPGGGNEKLFF; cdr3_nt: TGCGCCAGCAGCCCGGGTGGAGGTAATGAAAAACTGTTTTTT
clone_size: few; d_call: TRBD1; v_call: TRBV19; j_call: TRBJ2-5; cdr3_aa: CASSIHYRGETQYF; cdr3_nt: TGTGCCAGTAGTATCCACTACAGGGGGGAGACCCAGTACTTC
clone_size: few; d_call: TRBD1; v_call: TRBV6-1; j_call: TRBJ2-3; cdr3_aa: CASRGTGTDTQYF; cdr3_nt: TGTGCCAGCAGGGGGACAGGCACAGATACGCAGTATTTT
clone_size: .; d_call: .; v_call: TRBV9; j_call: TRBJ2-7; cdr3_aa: CASSVGDMLSEQYF; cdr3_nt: TGTGCCAGCAGCGTAGGGGATATGCTCTCCGAGCAGTACTTC
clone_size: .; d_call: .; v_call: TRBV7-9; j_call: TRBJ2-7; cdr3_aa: CASTLGSGSYEQYF; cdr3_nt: TGTGCCAGCACCCTGGGGAGCGGATCCTACGAGCAGTACTTC
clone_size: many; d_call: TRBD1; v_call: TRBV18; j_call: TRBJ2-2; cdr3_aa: CASSPYRDRDTGELFF; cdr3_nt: TGTGCCAGCTCACCATACCGTGACAGGGACACCGGGGAGCTGTTTTTT
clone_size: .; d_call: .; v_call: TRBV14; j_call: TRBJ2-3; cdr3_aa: CASSQGVTDTQYF; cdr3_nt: TGTGCCAGCAGCCAAGGCGTCACAGATACGCAGTATTTT
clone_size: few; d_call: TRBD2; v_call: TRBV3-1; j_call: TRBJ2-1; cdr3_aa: CASSQASGRAAEQFF; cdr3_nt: TGTGCCAGCAGCCAAGCTAGCGGGAGGGCAGCTGAGCAGTTCTTC
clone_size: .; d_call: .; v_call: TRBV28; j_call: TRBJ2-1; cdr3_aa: CASSFRGRSYNEQFF; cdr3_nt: TGTGCCAGCAGTTTCAGGGGACGATCCTACAATGAGCAGTTCTTC
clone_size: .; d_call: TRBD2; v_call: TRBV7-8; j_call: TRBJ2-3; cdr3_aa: CASSLGAYRTSGSTDTQYF; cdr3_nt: TGTGCCAGCAGCTTAGGCGCGTACAGGACTAGCGGGAGCACAGATACGCAGTATTTT
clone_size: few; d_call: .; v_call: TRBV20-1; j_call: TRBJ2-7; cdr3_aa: CSAGSGETYEQYF; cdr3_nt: TGCAGTGCCGGGTCCGGGGAGACCTACGAGCAGTACTTC
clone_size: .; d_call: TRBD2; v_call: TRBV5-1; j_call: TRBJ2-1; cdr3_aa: CASSLELAGAREQFF; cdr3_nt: TGCGCCAGCAGCTTGGAGCTAGCGGGAGCACGAGAGCAGTTCTTC
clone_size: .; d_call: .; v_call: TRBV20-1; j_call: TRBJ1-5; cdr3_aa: CSTSDGGYNQPQHF; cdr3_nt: TGCAGTACTAGTGACGGGGGATACAATCAGCCCCAGCATTTT
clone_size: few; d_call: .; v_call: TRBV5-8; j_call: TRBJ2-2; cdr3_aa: CASQHGGSGVGELFF; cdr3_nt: TGTGCCAGCCAGCATGGAGGTTCAGGGGTCGGGGAGCTGTTTTTT
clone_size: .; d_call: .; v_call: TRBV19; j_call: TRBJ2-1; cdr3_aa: CASSIGLSGREQFF; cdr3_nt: TGTGCCAGTAGTATAGGCTTATCGGGCCGAGAGCAGTTCTTC
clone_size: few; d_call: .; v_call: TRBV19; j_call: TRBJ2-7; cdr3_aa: CASRSGSPRGEQYF; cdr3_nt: TGTGCCAGTAGATCCGGGAGCCCCCGGGGCGAGCAGTACTTC
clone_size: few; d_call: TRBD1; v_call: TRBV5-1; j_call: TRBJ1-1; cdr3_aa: CASSTTTGVNTEAFF; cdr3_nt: TGCGCCAGCAGCACCACGACAGGGGTGAACACTGAAGCTTTCTTT
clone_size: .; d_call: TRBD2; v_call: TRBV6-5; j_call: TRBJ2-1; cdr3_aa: CASSYFSGSKNEQFF; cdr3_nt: TGTGCCAGCAGTTACTTTAGCGGGAGTAAGAATGAGCAGTTCTTC
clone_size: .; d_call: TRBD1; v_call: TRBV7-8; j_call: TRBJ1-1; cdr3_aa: CASSFGSSGTALYTEAFF; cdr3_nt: TGTGCCAGCAGCTTTGGAAGCTCGGGGACAGCGCTTTACACTGAAGCTTTCTTT
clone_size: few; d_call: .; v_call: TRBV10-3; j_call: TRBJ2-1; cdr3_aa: CAISVGPDNEQFF; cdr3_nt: TGTGCCATCAGTGTGGGACCAGACAATGAGCAGTTCTTC
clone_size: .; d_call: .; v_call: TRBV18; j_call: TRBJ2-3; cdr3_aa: CASSPLLGGDTQYF; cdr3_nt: TGTGCCAGCTCACCACTCCTCGGCGGGGATACGCAGTATTTT
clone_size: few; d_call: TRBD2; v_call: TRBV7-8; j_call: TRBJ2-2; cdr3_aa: CASSSGLAGGRELFF; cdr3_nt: TGTGCCAGCAGCTCCGGACTAGCGGGAGGCCGGGAGCTGTTTTTT
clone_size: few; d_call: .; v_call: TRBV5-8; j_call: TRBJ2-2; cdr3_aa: CASSRIGGRTGELFF; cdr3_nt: TGTGCCAGCAGCCGGATTGGTGGGCGCACCGGGGAGCTGTTTTTT
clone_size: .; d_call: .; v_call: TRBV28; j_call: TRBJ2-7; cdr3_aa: CASTLDHFTYEQYF; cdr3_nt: TGTGCCAGCACCCTGGACCATTTCACCTACGAGCAGTACTTC
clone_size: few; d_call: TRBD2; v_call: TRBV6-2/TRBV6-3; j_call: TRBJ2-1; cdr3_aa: CASLESGTEQFF; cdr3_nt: TGTGCCAGCCTTGAAAGCGGGACGGAGCAGTTCTTC
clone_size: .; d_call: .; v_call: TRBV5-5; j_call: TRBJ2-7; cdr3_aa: CASSSLGGQFEQYF; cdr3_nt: TGTGCCAGCAGCTCTCTCGGGGGGCAGTTCGAGCAGTACTTC
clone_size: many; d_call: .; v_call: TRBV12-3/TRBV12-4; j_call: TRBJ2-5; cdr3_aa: CASSPRGAQETQYF; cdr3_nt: TGTGCCAGCAGCCCCAGGGGGGCCCAAGAGACCCAGTACTTC
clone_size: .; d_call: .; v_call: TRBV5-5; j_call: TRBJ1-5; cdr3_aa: CASSLESSNQPQQF; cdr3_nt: TGTGCCAGCAGCTTGGAGAGTAGCAATCAGCCCCAGCAGTTT
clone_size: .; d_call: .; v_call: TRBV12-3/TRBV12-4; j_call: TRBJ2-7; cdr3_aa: CASRLGDLSYEQYF; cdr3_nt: TGTGCCAGCAGACTTGGGGACTTATCCTACGAGCAGTACTTC
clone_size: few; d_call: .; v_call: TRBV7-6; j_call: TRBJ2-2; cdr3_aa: CASSSGGSLTGYTGELFF; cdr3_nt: TGTGCCAGCAGCTCGGGAGGGTCGTTGACAGGGTACACCGGGGAGCTGTTTTTT
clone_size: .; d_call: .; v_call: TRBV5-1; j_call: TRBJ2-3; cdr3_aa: CASSLDLSGDTQYF; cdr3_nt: TGCGCCAGCAGCTTGGACCTAAGTGGAGATACGCAGTATTTT
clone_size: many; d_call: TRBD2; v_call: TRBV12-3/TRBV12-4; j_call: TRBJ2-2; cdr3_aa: CASSLVGLAENTGELFF; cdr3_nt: TGTGCCAGCAGTTTAGTTGGACTAGCGGAAAACACCGGGGAGCTGTTTTTT
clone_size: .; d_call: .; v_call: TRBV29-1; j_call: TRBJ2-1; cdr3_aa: CSTGFNEQFF; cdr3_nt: TGCAGCACTGGCTTCAATGAGCAGTTCTTC
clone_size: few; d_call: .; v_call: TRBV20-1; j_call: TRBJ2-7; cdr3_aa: CSARRDPDEQYF; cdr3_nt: TGCAGTGCTAGGAGAGATCCGGACGAGCAGTACTTC
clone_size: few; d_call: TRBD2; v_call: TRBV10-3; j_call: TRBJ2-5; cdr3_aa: CAISEVSGTQETQYF; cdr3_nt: TGTGCCATCAGTGAGGTTAGCGGGACCCAAGAGACCCAGTACTTC
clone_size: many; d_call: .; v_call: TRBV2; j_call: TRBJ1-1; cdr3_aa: CASSTSAGMNTEAFF; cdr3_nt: TGTGCCAGCAGTACCTCCGCAGGGATGAACACTGAAGCTTTCTTT
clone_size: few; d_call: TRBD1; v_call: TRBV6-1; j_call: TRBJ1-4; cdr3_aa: CASRAGTDNEKLFF; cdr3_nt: TGTGCCAGCAGAGCTGGGACAGATAATGAAAAACTGTTTTTT
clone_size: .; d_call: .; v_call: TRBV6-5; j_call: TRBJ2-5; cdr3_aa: CASSYFGYAGSDETQYF; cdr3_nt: TGTGCCAGCAGTTACTTTGGCTACGCCGGGTCGGATGAGACCCAGTACTTC
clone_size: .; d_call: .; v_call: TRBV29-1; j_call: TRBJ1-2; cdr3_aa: CSALPMSTRGYTF; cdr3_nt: TGCAGCGCCCTACCGATGTCAACGCGCGGCTACACCTTC
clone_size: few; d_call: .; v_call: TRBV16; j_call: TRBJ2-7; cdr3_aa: CASSHSAEVYF; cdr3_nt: TGTGCCAGCAGCCACTCGGCTGAGGTGTACTTC
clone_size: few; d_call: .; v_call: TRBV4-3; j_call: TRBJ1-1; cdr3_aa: CASSQDHRGTGEAFF; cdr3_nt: TGCGCCAGCAGCCAAGATCATCGGGGAACGGGTGAAGCTTTCTTT
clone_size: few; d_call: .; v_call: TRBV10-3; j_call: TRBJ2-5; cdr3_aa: CATQRRTGPKTQYF; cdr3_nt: TGTGCCACCCAGAGGCGCACTGGCCCAAAGACCCAGTACTTC
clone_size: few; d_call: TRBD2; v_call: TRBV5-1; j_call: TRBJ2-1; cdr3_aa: CASSLEFGGGYNEQFF; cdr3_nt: TGCGCCAGCAGCTTGGAGTTCGGGGGGGGCTACAATGAGCAGTTCTTC
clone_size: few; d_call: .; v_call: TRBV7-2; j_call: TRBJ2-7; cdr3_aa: CASSPSDSLAYEQYF; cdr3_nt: TGTGCCAGCAGCCCATCCGATTCTTTAGCCTACGAGCAGTACTTC
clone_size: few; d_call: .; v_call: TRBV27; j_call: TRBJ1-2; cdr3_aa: CASSFSGGNGYTF; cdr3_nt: TGTGCCAGCAGTTTTTCAGGAGGGAATGGCTACACCTTC
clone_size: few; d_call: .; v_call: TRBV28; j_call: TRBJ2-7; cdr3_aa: CASRSTRDEQYF; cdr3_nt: TGTGCCAGCAGATCCACAAGGGACGAGCAGTACTTC
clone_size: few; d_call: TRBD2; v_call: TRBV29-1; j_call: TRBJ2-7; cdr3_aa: CSVGTSGSLEQYF; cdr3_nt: TGCAGCGTTGGGACTAGCGGGAGCCTCGAGCAGTACTTC
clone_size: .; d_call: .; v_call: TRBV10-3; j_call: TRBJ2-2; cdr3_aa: CAISVRGTGELFF; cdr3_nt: TGTGCCATCAGTGTCCGGGGGACCGGGGAGCTGTTTTTT
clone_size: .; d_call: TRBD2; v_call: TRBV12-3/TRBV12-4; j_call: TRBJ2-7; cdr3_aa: CASSWAGSGSYEQYF; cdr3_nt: TGTGCCAGCAGTTGGGCGGGTAGCGGGAGCTACGAGCAGTACTTC
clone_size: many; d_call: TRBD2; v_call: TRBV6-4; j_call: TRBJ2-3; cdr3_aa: CASSEREGTDTQYF; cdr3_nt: TGTGCCAGCAGCGAGCGGGAGGGCACAGATACGCAGTATTTT
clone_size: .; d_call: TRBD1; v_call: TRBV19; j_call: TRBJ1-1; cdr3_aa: CASSGDRGTTEAFF; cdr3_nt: TGTGCCAGTAGTGGGGACAGGGGTACCACTGAAGCTTTCTTT
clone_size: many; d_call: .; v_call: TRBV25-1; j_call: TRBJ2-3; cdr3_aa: CASSEGEGKTSTDTQYF; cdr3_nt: TGTGCCAGCAGTGAAGGAGAGGGCAAGACTAGCACAGATACGCAGTATTTT